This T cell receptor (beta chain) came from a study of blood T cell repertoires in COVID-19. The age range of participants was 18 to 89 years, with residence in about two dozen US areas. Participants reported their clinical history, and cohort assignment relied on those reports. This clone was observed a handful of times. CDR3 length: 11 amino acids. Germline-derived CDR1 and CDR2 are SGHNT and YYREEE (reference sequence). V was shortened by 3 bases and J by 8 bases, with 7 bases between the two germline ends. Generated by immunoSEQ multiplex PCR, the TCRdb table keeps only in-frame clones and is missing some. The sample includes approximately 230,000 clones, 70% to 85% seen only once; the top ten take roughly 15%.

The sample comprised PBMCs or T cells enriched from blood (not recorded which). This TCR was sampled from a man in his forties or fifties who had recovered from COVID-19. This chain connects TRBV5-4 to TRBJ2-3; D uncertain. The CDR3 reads CASSSEATQYF. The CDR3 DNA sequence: TGTGCCAGCAGCTCCGAAGCTACGCAGTATTTT.